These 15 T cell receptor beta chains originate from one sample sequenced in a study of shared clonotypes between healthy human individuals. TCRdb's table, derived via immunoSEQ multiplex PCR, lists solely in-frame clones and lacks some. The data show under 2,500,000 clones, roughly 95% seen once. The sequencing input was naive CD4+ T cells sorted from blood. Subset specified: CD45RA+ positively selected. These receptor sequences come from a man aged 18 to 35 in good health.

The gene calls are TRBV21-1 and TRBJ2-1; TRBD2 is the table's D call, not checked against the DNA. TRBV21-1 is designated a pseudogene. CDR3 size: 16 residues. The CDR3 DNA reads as TGTGCCAGCAGCCGGGACGGACTAGCGGGATTGAATGAGCAGTTCTTC. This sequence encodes CASSRDGLAGLNEQFF.

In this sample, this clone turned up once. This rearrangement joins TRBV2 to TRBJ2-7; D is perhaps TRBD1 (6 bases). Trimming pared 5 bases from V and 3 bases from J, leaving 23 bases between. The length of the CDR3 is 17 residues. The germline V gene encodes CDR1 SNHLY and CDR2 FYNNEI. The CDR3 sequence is CASSRRPGENRGYEQYF. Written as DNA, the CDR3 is TGTGCCAGCAGTCGCCGGCCAGGGGAGAATAGAGGCTACGAGCAGTACTTC.

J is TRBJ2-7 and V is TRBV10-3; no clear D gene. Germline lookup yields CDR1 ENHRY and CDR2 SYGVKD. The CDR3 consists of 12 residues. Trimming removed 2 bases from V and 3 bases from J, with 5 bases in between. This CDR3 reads CAISEDNYEQYF. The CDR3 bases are TGTGCCATCAGTGAGGACAACTACGAGCAGTACTTC.

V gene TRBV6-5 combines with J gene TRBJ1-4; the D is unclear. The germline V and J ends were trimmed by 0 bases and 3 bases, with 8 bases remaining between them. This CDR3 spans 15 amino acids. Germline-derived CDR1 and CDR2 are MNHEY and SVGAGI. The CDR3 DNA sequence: TGTGCCAGCAGTTACTCGAGTTTGTCTAATGAAAAACTGTTTTTT. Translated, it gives CASSYSSLSNEKLFF.

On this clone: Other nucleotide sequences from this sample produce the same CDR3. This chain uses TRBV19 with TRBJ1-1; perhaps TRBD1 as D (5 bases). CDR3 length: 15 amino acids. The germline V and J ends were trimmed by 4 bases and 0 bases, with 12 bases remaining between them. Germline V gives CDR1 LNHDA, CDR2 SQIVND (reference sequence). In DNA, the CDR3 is TGTGCCAGTAGTAGTTCCGGGACGCTGAACACTGAAGCTTTCTTT. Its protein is CASSSSGTLNTEAFF.

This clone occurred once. CDR3 amino acids: CASSSRGAYEQYF. The CDR3 nucleotides are TGTGCCAGCAGCTCTAGGGGGGCCTACGAGCAGTACTTC. The V and J genes are TRBV5-4 and TRBJ2-7; the D gene could be TRBD1 or TRBD2 (6 bases each). This CDR3 contains 13 residues. The germline V gene has CDR1 SGHNT and CDR2 YYREEE (reference sequence). V was clipped by 3 bases and J by 2 bases, with 9 bases between them.

CDR3: CASSLYGGDTQYF. Written as DNA, the CDR3 is TGTGCCAGCAGCTTGTACGGTGGAGATACGCAGTATTTT. V and J are TRBV5-4 and TRBJ2-3; no definite D call. Per the germline V gene, CDR1 is SGHNT and CDR2 is YYREEE (reference sequence). Trimming cost V 1 base and J 5 bases, with 8 bases left between them. The CDR3 covers 13 residues.

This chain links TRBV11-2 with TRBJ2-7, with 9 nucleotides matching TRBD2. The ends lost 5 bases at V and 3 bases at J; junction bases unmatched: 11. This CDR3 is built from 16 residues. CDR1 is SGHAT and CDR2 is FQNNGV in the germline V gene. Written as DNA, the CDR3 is TGTGCCAGCAGCCAATCGGGGCTAGCGGGAATCTACGAGCAGTACTTC. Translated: CASSQSGLAGIYEQYF.

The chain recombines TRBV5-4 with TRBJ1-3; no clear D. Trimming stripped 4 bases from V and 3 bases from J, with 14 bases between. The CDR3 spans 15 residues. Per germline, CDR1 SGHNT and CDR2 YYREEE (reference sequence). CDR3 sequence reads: CASSLDGFSGNTIYF. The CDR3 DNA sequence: TGTGCCAGCAGCCTTGACGGGTTTAGTGGAAACACCATATATTTT.

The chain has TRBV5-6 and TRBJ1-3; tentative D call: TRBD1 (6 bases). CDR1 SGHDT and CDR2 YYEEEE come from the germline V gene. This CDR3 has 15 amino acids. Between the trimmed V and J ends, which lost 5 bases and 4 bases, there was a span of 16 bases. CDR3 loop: CASRDNRVGGNTIYF. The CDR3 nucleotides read TGTGCCAGCAGGGATAACAGGGTCGGAGGAAACACCATATATTTT.

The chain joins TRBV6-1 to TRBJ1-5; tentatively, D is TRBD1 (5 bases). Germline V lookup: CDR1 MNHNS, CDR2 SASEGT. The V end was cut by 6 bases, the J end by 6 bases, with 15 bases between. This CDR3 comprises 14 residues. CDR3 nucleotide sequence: TGTGCCAGCAGCGTGGGGCATGGGGGTCAGCCCCAGCATTTT. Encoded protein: CASSVGHGGQPQHF.

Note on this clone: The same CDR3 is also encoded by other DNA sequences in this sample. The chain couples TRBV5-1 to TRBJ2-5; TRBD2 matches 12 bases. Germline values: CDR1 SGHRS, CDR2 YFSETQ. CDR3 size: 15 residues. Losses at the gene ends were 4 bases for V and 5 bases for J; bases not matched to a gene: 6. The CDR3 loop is CASSPLAGGPETQYF. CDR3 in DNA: TGCGCCAGCAGCCCCCTAGCGGGGGGGCCGGAGACCCAGTACTTC.

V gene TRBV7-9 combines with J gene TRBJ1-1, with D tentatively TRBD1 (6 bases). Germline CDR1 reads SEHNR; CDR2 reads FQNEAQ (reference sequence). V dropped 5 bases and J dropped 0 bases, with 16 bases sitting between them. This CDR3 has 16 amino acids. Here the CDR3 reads CASSNTGAGMNTEAFF. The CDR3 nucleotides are TGTGCCAGCAGCAACACGGGGGCGGGGATGAACACTGAAGCTTTCTTT.

For the CDR3, the DNA is TGTGCCAGCAGTTACTCGTCTAACCCAGGGTCCCAGTACTTC. Its translation: CASSYSSNPGSQYF. The chain combines TRBV6-5 with TRBJ2-5; maybe TRBD1 (5 bases). Germline V lookup: CDR1 MNHEY, CDR2 SVGAGI. Trimming took 0 bases from V and 9 from J, leaving 14 bases between them. The CDR3 loop spans 14 amino acids.

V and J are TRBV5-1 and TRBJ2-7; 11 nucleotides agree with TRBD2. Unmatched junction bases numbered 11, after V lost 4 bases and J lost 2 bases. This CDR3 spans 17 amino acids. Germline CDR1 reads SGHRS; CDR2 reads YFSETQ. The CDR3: CASSVQRTSGRPYEQYF. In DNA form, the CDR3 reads TGCGCCAGCAGCGTACAACGGACTAGCGGGCGGCCCTACGAGCAGTACTTC.